One and the same sample provided the 18 T cell receptor beta chains below, sequenced in a study of blood T cell repertoires in COVID-19. Clones were read by immunoSEQ multiplex PCR, and TCRdb kept only the in-frame ones, dropping some. Here the sample spans around 160,000 clones, approximately 85% being singletons. The sequenced sample consisted of peripheral blood. All receptors derive from a woman aged 55-75 years with COVID-19, enrolled during active disease.

This rearrangement joins TRBV28 to TRBJ1-1, with D perhaps TRBD1 (5 bases). The germline gives CDR1 MDHEN, CDR2 SYDVKM. This CDR3 contains 15 residues. Deletions cut 2 bases from V and 1 base from J, with 11 bases between. The CDR3 nucleotides are TGTGCCAGCAGTTTAGCAGGTGGACAGAACACTGAAGCTTTCTTT. This codes for CASSLAGGQNTEAFF.

CDR3 DNA sequence: TGCGCCAGCAGTGAGTCCGACAGCCCCTACGAGCAGTACTTC. Translating it yields CASSESDSPYEQYF. The chain carries TRBV10-1 and TRBJ2-7; TRBD1 is a possible D gene (5 bases). This CDR3 spans 14 amino acids. Trimming removed 0 bases from V and 2 bases from J, with 8 bases in between. Germline values: CDR1 WNHNN, CDR2 SYGVQD (reference sequence).

CDR3 coding DNA: TGTGCCAGCAGCTTTGGCCTGTGGGCTTTCTTT. This sequence encodes CASSFGLWAFF. V is TRBV7-2 and J is TRBJ1-1; no definite D call. The CDR3 sequence is 11 residues long. Trimming removed 3 bases at V and 11 bases at J, with 10 bases between. The V gene's germline CDR1 is SGHTA and CDR2 FQGNSA. Variable domain in full (rest from reference TRBV7-2 and TRBJ1-1): GAGVSQSPSNKVTEKGKDVELRCDPISGHTALYWYRQSLGQGLEFLIYFQGNSAPDKSGLPSDRFSAERTGGSVSTLTIQRTQQEDSAVYLCASSFGLWAFFGQGTRLTVV.

The chain has TRBV27 and TRBJ1-1; D might be TRBD1 (5 bases). Germline-derived CDR1 and CDR2 are MNHEY and SMNVEV (reference sequence). Trimming pared 7 bases from V and 5 bases from J, leaving 17 bases between. The CDR3 extends over 14 amino acids. CDR3 sequence: CASKSGRASTEAFF. CDR3 DNA: TGTGCCAGCAAATCAGGGAGGGCCTCGACTGAAGCTTTCTTT.

V gene TRBV3-1 (or the pseudogene TRBV3-2) combines with J gene TRBJ1-1; D perhaps matches TRBD1 (6 bases). Trimming stripped 5 bases from V and 4 bases from J, with 17 bases between. Germline V gene sequence: CDR1 LGHDT, CDR2 YNNKEL (reference sequence). The CDR3 is 15 residues long. Here the CDR3 DNA reads TGTGCCAGCAGCTCACAGGGAGCTAGGGCCACTGAAGCTTTCTTT. Translation: CASSSQGARATEAFF.

The chain is built from TRBV18 and TRBJ2-2; 9 nucleotides agree with TRBD1. V shed 3 bases and J 4 bases; nucleotides not matched to a gene: 3. The CDR3 is made up of 15 amino acids. CDR1 and CDR2 from the germline V gene are KGHSH and LQKENI. In DNA, the CDR3 is TGTGCCAGCTCACCGGGACAGGGCTTCACCGGGGAGCTGTTTTTT. As protein: CASSPGQGFTGELFF.

This clone was counted a few times. The chain has TRBV29-1 and TRBJ2-3, with D possibly matching TRBD2 (5 bases). Germline CDR1 SQVTM, CDR2 ANQGSEA. Trimming stripped 7 bases from V and 3 bases from J, with 11 bases between. The CDR3 extends over 12 amino acids. Written as DNA, the CDR3 is TGCAGCGCAGGAGGAGTGACAGATACGCAGTATTTT. The encoded protein is CSAGGVTDTQYF.

The chain carries TRBV7-9 and TRBJ2-2; possible D gene TRBD1, 5 bases. Trimming cost V 5 bases and J 0 bases, with 10 bases left between them. Germline loops: CDR1 SEHNR, CDR2 FQNEAQ (reference sequence). This CDR3 has 15 amino acids. Here the CDR3 DNA reads TGTGCCAGCAGCACCAGGGTATCGAACACCGGGGAGCTGTTTTTT. Translated, it gives CASSTRVSNTGELFF.

The chain couples TRBV19 to TRBJ2-5; D unclear. V lost 6 bases and J lost 5, with 7 bases in between. CDR3 length: 11 residues. Germline CDR1 and CDR2: LNHDA and SQIVND (reference sequence). Here the CDR3 reads CASSPGETQYF. Written as DNA, the CDR3 is TGTGCCAGTAGCCCCGGTGAGACCCAGTACTTC.

This clone was seen a few times. This chain joins TRBV6-5 and TRBJ1-1; maybe TRBD1 (5 bases). The CDR3 loop spans 12 amino acids. Trimming took off 10 bases at V and 4 bases at J, with 13 bases between the two ends. Germline CDR1 is MNHEY and CDR2 is SVGAGI. CDR3 sequence reads: CATCREGTEAFF. The CDR3 coding sequence is TGTGCCACATGCAGGGAGGGCACTGAAGCTTTCTTT.

The CDR3: CASSLGTAGNQPQHF. The DNA of the CDR3 is TGTGCCAGCAGCTTAGGGACAGCCGGCAATCAGCCCCAGCATTTT. This chain uses TRBV11-2 with TRBJ1-5, with D possibly TRBD1 on 6 matching bases. This CDR3 contains 15 residues. V lost 1 base and J 2 bases, leaving 9 bases between the germline ends. Germline lookup yields CDR1 SGHAT and CDR2 FQNNGV.

V is TRBV7-7 and J is TRBJ2-7; 7 bases agree with TRBD1. The J segment lost 4 bases and the V segment lost 1 base, leaving 7 bases of the junction unmatched. Per germline, CDR1 SSHAT and CDR2 FNYEAQ (reference sequence). The CDR3 consists of 15 residues. The CDR3 protein is CASSLEGGSYYEQYF. The CDR3 DNA follows: TGTGCCAGCAGCTTAGAAGGGGGCTCGTATTACGAGCAGTACTTC.

This chain uses TRBV4-2 with TRBJ2-2; possibly TRBD2 for D (6 bases). The germline V gene has CDR1 LGHNA and CDR2 YNFKEQ. The V end lost 2 bases, the J end lost 5 bases, and 15 bases lay between the germline ends. This CDR3 has 16 residues. The CDR3 DNA sequence: TGTGCCAGCAGCCAACCCGGGACTGAGGGGACCGGGGAGCTGTTTTTT. This codes for CASSQPGTEGTGELFF.

This clone was detected once. The V and J genes are TRBV4-2 and TRBJ1-2, with TRBD1 identical over 9 bases. CDR3 length equals 16 residues. J lost 4 bases, V lost 0 bases, and 6 bases had no gene match. Germline V gives CDR1 LGHNA, CDR2 YNFKEQ. CDR3: CASSQDHGQGSYGYTF. CDR3 nucleotides: TGTGCCAGCAGCCAAGATCACGGACAGGGGAGCTATGGCTACACCTTC.

The chain carries TRBV9 and TRBJ1-1, with 7 nucleotides matching TRBD1. With V trimmed by 0 bases and J by 5 bases, 7 bases remained unmatched. The CDR3 runs to 15 residues. From germline, CDR1 is SGDLS and CDR2 YYNGEE. CDR3 DNA sequence: TGTGCCAGCAGCGTAGCTGGGACAGTAGGGACTGAAGCTTTCTTT. Its translation: CASSVAGTVGTEAFF.

This chain connects TRBV9 to TRBJ2-1, with 8 bases aligning to TRBD2. With 8 bases clipped from V and 0 bases from J, the junction kept 4 bases outside the gene matches. The CDR3 sequence is 14 residues long. CDR1 and CDR2 from the germline V gene are SGDLS and YYNGEE. CDR3 DNA: TGTGCCAGTACGGGGGGGCTCTCCTACAATGAGCAGTTCTTC. This translates into CASTGGLSYNEQFF.

The CDR3 nucleotides are TGTGCCAGCTCACCAAGGTCCAGGGGGAAAACTGGCTACACCTTC. Residues: CASSPRSRGKTGYTF. The chain couples TRBV18 to TRBJ1-2; 7 positions match TRBD1. V gave up 2 bases and J gave up 7 bases; unmatched junction bases: 10. Germline CDR1 is KGHSH and CDR2 is LQKENI. The CDR3 totals 15 residues.

This chain uses TRBV5-1 with TRBJ1-3; the D gene is possibly TRBD1 (5 bases). In germline, CDR1 is SGHRS, CDR2 YFSETQ. V was pared by 0 bases and J by 0 bases, with 13 bases between. The CDR3 is 17 amino acids. The CDR3 sequence: CASSLAPPQVSGNTIYF. In DNA form, the CDR3 reads TGCGCCAGCAGCTTGGCCCCTCCACAGGTCTCTGGAAACACCATATATTTT. The variable domain in full, completed from reference TRBV5-1 and TRBJ1-3, reads KAGVTQTPRYLIKTRGQQVTLSCSPISGHRSVSWYQQTPGQGLQFLFEYFSETQRNKGNFPGRFSGRQFSNSRSEMNVSTLELGDSALYLCASSLAPPQVSGNTIYFGEGSWLTVV.